These 26 T cell receptor beta chains originate from one sample sequenced in a study of T cells in Graves' hyperthyroidism and ophthalmopathy. From RNA transcripts, TCR beta CDR3 regions were amplified. The HTBI primer set drove a first-round RT-PCR of the TCR CDR3. TCRdb recomputed calls from the multiplex PCR reads with MiXCR, one row per CDR3 protein. The sample gives under 750,000 distinct CDR3 sequences, around 20% of which show up once; approximately 15% is in the top ten. Sequencing was done on a sample of blood. These receptors came from a woman aged 45-65 years with Graves' hyperthyroidism that later progressed to Graves' ophthalmopathy.

This clonotype was counted ten times or more. The chain combines TRBV20-1 with TRBJ1-2; no reliable D call. Germline CDR1 is DFQATT and CDR2 is SNEGSKA (reference sequence). The CDR3 extends over 13 amino acids. Trimming cost V 1 base and J 2 bases, with 8 bases left between them. CDR3 bases: TGCAGTGCTAGAGTCATACTAAACTATGGCTACACCTTC. Translating it yields CSARVILNYGYTF.

The sample holds a few counts of this clonotype. The V call is TRBV5-1, the J call TRBJ1-2; D not certain. Trimming shortened V by 6 bases and J by 2 bases, and 14 bases separated the two germline ends. The CDR3 contains 14 residues. Germline V gene sequence: CDR1 SGHRS, CDR2 YFSETQ. The CDR3 nucleotides read TGCGCCAGCAATAGCCAGGAGGGCAACTATGGCTACACCTTC. This encodes CASNSQEGNYGYTF.

Concerning this clonotype itself: A read error is likely, as this CDR3 ends without the conserved phenylalanine or tryptophan. The chain links TRBV9 to TRBJ1-1; maybe TRBD1 (6 bases). The CDR3 runs 15 residues. V was pared by 2 bases and J by 4 bases, with 15 bases between. Looked up from germline, CDR1 is SGDLS and CDR2 is YYNGEE. The DNA for the CDR3 is TGTGCCAGCAGCGTCGAAGCAGGGGTCGCCACTGAAGCTTTCTCT. Amino acids: CASSVEAGVATEAFS.

Points on this clonotype: The junction and the germline gene differ at one end; a read error may be behind it. The genes are TRBV5-1 and TRBJ1-2; TRBD1 agrees at 9 bases. The CDR3 extends over 16 amino acids. The germline CDR1 and CDR2 sequences are SGHRS and YFSETQ. The CDR3 loop is CAGSFGARTGVVGYTF. DNA of the CDR3: TGCGCCGGCAGCTTCGGTGCCAGGACAGGGGTGGTTGGCTACACCTTC.

This clonotype was recorded at least ten times. The chain employs TRBV6-5 and TRBJ1-6; perhaps TRBD1 as D (5 bases). This CDR3 is 16 amino acids long. Germline CDR1 reads MNHEY; CDR2 reads SVGAGI. The V and J ends lost 0 bases and 5 bases respectively, with 11 bases between them. The CDR3, as DNA: TGTGCCAGCAGTTACTCGATGGGGGTTAATAATTCACCCCTCCACTTT. Its protein product is CASSYSMGVNNSPLHF.

This clonotype was seen a handful of times. V is TRBV6-1 and J is TRBJ2-6; tentatively, D is TRBD1 or TRBD2 (5 bases each). The germline gives CDR1 MNHNS, CDR2 SASEGT. The CDR3 is 17 residues long. Between the trimmed V and J ends, which lost 8 bases and 0 bases, there was a span of 17 bases. Written as DNA, the CDR3 is TGTGCCAGCGGCCGGGACCCAAGGGTCTCTGGGGCCAACGTCCTGACTTTC. As protein: CASGRDPRVSGANVLTF.

This clonotype was counted ten times or more. The chain couples TRBV30 to TRBJ1-1; D unresolved. There are 13 residues in the CDR3. Germline V CDR1 and CDR2: GTSNPN, SVGIG (reference sequence). Deletions cut 8 bases from V and 4 bases from J, with 17 bases between. CDR3: CAGRRASLTEAFF. The CDR3 DNA is TGTGCCGGACGAAGAGCCAGCCTCACTGAAGCTTTCTTT.

Only a few counts were recorded for this clonotype. V and J are TRBV20-1 and TRBJ1-3; TRBD1 matches 7 bases. The CDR3 loop spans 15 amino acids. V shed 5 bases and J 0 bases; nucleotides not matched to a gene: 7. CDR1 is DFQATT and CDR2 is SNEGSKA in the germline V gene (reference sequence). CDR3 in amino acids: CSARGRQGSGNTIYF. CDR3 DNA sequence: TGCAGTGCTCGAGGCCGACAGGGCTCTGGAAACACCATATATTTT.

This clonotype was detected once. The germline gene is not matched at one end of the junction; a read error may be the cause. The rearrangement uses TRBV11-2 and TRBJ2-7; perhaps TRBD1 as D (6 bases). CDR3 size: 14 residues. CDR1 and CDR2 from the germline V gene are SGHAT and FQNNGV. The chain's CDR3 is CASSPSDSSYELYF. For the CDR3, the DNA is TGTGCCAGCAGCCCGTCGGACAGCTCCTACGAGCTGTACTTC.

The rearrangement links TRBV11-2 to TRBJ2-1, with 11 bases matching TRBD2. The CDR3 has 17 residues. CDR1 is SGHAT and CDR2 is FQNNGV in the germline V gene. J gave up 4 bases and V 5 bases, and 10 bases lay outside the gene matches. The CDR3 DNA follows: TGTGCCAGCAGCATCTCTAGCGGGGGGCTACCGTACAATGAGCAGTTCTTC. It yields the protein CASSISSGGLPYNEQFF.

This clonotype came up many times. The rearrangement joins TRBV7-8 to TRBJ1-2, with D possibly TRBD1 on 6 matching bases. V was shortened by 1 base and J by 4 bases, with 10 bases between the two germline ends. There are 14 residues in the CDR3. Germline values: CDR1 SGHVS, CDR2 FQNEAQ. CDR3 sequence (DNA): TGTGCCAGCAGCTTAGGGACAGCCAGCTATGGCTACACCTTC. Residues: CASSLGTASYGYTF. Supplemented by reference TRBV7-8 and TRBJ1-2, the full variable domain reads GAGVSQSPRYKVAKRGQDVALRCDPISGHVSLFWYQQALGQGPEFLTYFQNEAQLDKSGLPSDRFFAERPEGSVSTLKIQRTQQEDSAVYLCASSLGTASYGYTFGSGTRLTVV.

The rearrangement uses TRBV10-2 and TRBJ2-1, with TRBD2 matching 12 bases. The CDR3 totals 19 residues. Germline CDR1 reads WSHSY; CDR2 reads SAAADI. V trimming: 8 bases; J trimming: 0 bases; junction bases outside the gene matches: 14. The CDR3 nucleotides read TGCGCCAGCGGATGGGCTAGCGGGGGGGCCGGAAGCTCCTACAATGAGCAGTTCTTC. It translates to CASGWASGGAGSSYNEQFF.

This clonotype was counted many times. The V gene is TRBV24-1, the J gene TRBJ1-5; 8 bases are a match to TRBD1. J was trimmed by 6 bases and V by 4 bases; bases with no gene match: 4. Germline V gives CDR1 KGHDR, CDR2 SFDVKD. The CDR3 spans 14 residues. DNA for the CDR3: TGTGCCACCAGTGAGCAGGGGGCCAGTCAGCCCCAGCATTTT. Its translation: CATSEQGASQPQHF.

This clonotype was recorded many times. The rearrangement links TRBV20-1 to TRBJ1-1; unclear D gene. This CDR3 spans 14 amino acids. CDR1 and CDR2 from the germline V gene are DFQATT and SNEGSKA (reference sequence). The germline V and J ends were trimmed by 6 bases and 4 bases, with 18 bases remaining between them. In nucleotides, the CDR3 is TGCAGTGCCAAGGGTGGGGTTAGTGGCACTGAAGCTTTCTTT. It is translated as CSAKGGVSGTEAFF.

This clonotype was counted a few times. V is TRBV13 and J is TRBJ1-6; D not certain. Germline assignment: CDR1 PRHDT and CDR2 FYEKMQ (reference sequence). The V and J ends lost 0 bases and 2 bases respectively, with 8 bases between them. This CDR3 contains 16 residues. The CDR3: CASSLGGSAYNSPLHF. Here the CDR3 DNA reads TGTGCCAGCAGCTTAGGAGGGTCCGCCTATAATTCACCCCTCCACTTT.

This clonotype was seen a handful of times. The rearrangement uses TRBV5-5 and TRBJ2-3; the D is unclear. Trimming took 5 bases from V and 4 from J, leaving 8 bases between them. The CDR3 spans 12 residues. Germline V gives CDR1 SGHKS, CDR2 YYEKEE (reference sequence). CDR3 sequence reads: CASRIRADTQYF. The CDR3 coding sequence is TGTGCCAGCAGAATTCGCGCAGATACGCAGTATTTT.

This clonotype appeared a few times. The rearrangement uses TRBV12-3 or TRBV12-4 and TRBJ2-1; 7 bases are shared with TRBD2. Trimming took 6 bases from V and 0 from J; bases not matched to a gene: 8. There are 16 residues in the CDR3. The CDR3 here is CASRSGTTSSYNEQFF. In DNA, the CDR3 is TGTGCCAGCAGATCCGGGACTACGAGCTCCTACAATGAGCAGTTCTTC.

This chain joins TRBV6-2 or TRBV6-3 and TRBJ2-2; D not certain. The germline V gene has CDR1 MNHEY and CDR2 SVGEGT. This CDR3 is built from 16 residues. Trimming cost V 0 bases and J 4 bases, with 12 bases left between them. The CDR3 DNA follows: TGTGCCAGCAGTTACTCAACGCTACCGGTCACCGGGGAGCTGTTTTTT. Translating gives CASSYSTLPVTGELFF.

The J gene is TRBJ2-6, the V gene TRBV11-2; TRBD2 is a possible D gene (7 bases). Germline-derived CDR1 and CDR2 are SGHAT and FQNNGV. This CDR3 is 18 amino acids long. The V gene lost 3 bases and the J gene lost 2 bases, with 17 bases spanning the gap. CDR3 loop: CASSFGGRGGAGANVLTF. CDR3 nucleotide sequence: TGTGCCAGCAGCTTCGGGGGCCGAGGGGGGGCTGGGGCCAACGTCCTGACTTTC.

This clonotype was counted at least ten times. The rearrangement links TRBV15 to TRBJ1-2, with a tentative D call TRBD1 (6 bases). The length of the CDR3 is 14 residues. The germline V gene encodes CDR1 LNHNV and CDR2 YYDKDF (reference sequence). Trimming cost V 1 base and J 4 bases, with 10 bases left between them. This chain's CDR3 is CATSRGQDFYGYTF. The CDR3 region has the DNA TGTGCCACCAGCAGAGGACAGGACTTCTATGGCTACACCTTC. Using reference TRBV15 and TRBJ1-2 for the parts outside the CDR3, the full variable domain is DAMVIQNPRYQVTQFGKPVTLSCSQTLNHNVMYWYQQKSSQAPKLLFHYYDKDFNNEADTPDNFQSRRPNTSFCFLDIRSPGLGDTAMYLCATSRGQDFYGYTFGSGTRLTVV.

The sample holds a few counts of this clonotype. The chain recombines TRBV4-1 with TRBJ1-5, with a weak D call TRBD1 (5 bases). The germline V and J ends were trimmed by 0 bases and 6 bases, with 15 bases remaining between them. CDR1 and CDR2 from the germline V gene are MGHRA and YSYEKL. The CDR3 spans 16 residues. CDR3 loop: CASSQDGQGVGQPQHF. CDR3 DNA: TGCGCCAGCAGCCAAGATGGCCAGGGCGTCGGTCAGCCCCAGCATTTT.

This clonotype was observed many times. V usage is TRBV27 and J usage is TRBJ2-7, with 7 bases matching TRBD1. Germline CDR1 and CDR2: MNHEY and SMNVEV (reference sequence). V lost 4 bases and J lost 12; bases outside the gene matches: 9. This CDR3 region has 12 residues. The CDR3 reads CASSYPGQSVYF. CDR3 in DNA: TGTGCCAGCAGTTACCCGGGACAGAGCGTGTACTTC.

Of note for this clonotype: One base away lies a much larger clone, so this may be a sequencing read error. The conserved closing phenylalanine or tryptophan is absent in this CDR3, likely reflecting a read error. The J gene is TRBJ2-7, the V gene TRBV7-9, with 9 bases lining up with TRBD1. This CDR3 is built from 13 residues. Germline V gene lookup returns CDR1 SEHNR and CDR2 FQNEAQ (reference sequence). V lost 8 bases, J lost 3 bases, and 5 bases stayed unmatched. The DNA for the CDR3 is TGTGCCAGCGAGGGGACAGGGTTCTACGAGCAGTACCTC. This sequence encodes CASEGTGFYEQYL.

There are a few counts of this clonotype. The DNA for the CDR3 is TGCGCCAGCAGCTTGATACTAGCGGGGGGGCCCACCGGGGAGCTGTTTTTT. Translation: CASSLILAGGPTGELFF. The J gene is TRBJ2-2, the V gene TRBV5-1; 13 positions match TRBD2. This CDR3 region has 17 residues. Trimming took 1 base from V and 4 from J; bases not matched to a gene: 4. Looked up from germline, CDR1 is SGHRS and CDR2 is YFSETQ.

The genes are TRBV19 and TRBJ1-6; D remains unclear. CDR3 size: 16 residues. Trimming cost V 3 bases and J 0 bases, with 9 bases left between them. CDR1 and CDR2 (germline): LNHDA, SQIVND (reference sequence). The CDR3 DNA is TGTGCCAGTAGTATTGCCGGGCCCTCCTATAATTCACCCCTCCACTTT. This gives the protein CASSIAGPSYNSPLHF.

This clonotype was recorded only once. The J gene is TRBJ1-4, the V gene TRBV6-1; D remains unclear. CDR1 is MNHNS and CDR2 is SASEGT in the germline V gene. This CDR3 has 13 residues. Trimming cost V 6 bases and J 5 bases, with 10 bases left between them. CDR3 in DNA: TGTGCCAGCAGATTGAGAGACAATGAAAAACTGTTTTTT. Protein sequence: CASRLRDNEKLFF.